The 10 T cell receptor beta chains in this list originate from one sample, sequenced in a study of T cell responses to AZD1222 COVID-19 vaccine. Only in-frame clones appear in the TCRdb table, and some are missing; sequencing was by immunoSEQ multiplex PCR. The sample holds around 180,000 clones; about 90% are singletons and the top ten take roughly 0.49%. The sequences come from peripheral blood, collected on day 0 of AZD1222 vaccination. The receptor source for this set is an adult in good health.

The rearrangement uses TRBV30 and TRBJ2-1, with 11 bases aligning to TRBD2. J gave up 9 bases and V 4 bases, and 2 bases lay outside the gene matches. CDR3 length equals 12 residues. Germline V gene sequence: CDR1 GTSNPN, CDR2 SVGIG (reference sequence). CDR3 DNA: TGTGCCTGGATACTAGCGGGAGCTGAGCAGTTCTTC. It specifies CAWILAGAEQFF.

V is TRBV2 and J is TRBJ1-1, with 7 bases that match TRBD1. The trim removed 1 base at V and 0 bases at J, leaving 5 bases unmatched. The CDR3 extends over 16 amino acids. Germline assignment: CDR1 SNHLY and CDR2 FYNNEI. DNA for the CDR3: TGTGCCAGCAGTGAAGGGACAGGTGACATGAACACTGAAGCTTTCTTT. Translated: CASSEGTGDMNTEAFF. The full variable domain, completed using reference TRBV2 and TRBJ1-1, is EPEVTQTPSHQVTQMGQEVILRCVPISNHLYFYWYRQILGQKVEFLVSFYNNEISEKSEIFDDQFSVERPDGSNFTLKIRSTKLEDSAMYFCASSEGTGDMNTEAFFGQGTRLTVV.

CDR3 nucleotide sequence: TGTGCCAGTAGCCCACGGACAGGTTTTAACAATCAGCCCCAGCATTTT. This gives the protein CASSPRTGFNNQPQHF. This rearrangement joins TRBV19 to TRBJ1-5, with TRBD1 identical over 7 bases. CDR1 is LNHDA, CDR2 SQIVND, per germline (reference sequence). This CDR3 comprises 16 residues. V was clipped by 6 bases and J by 3 bases; unmatched bases: 11.

This chain links TRBV7-3 with TRBJ1-1; TRBD1 aligns across 8 bases. The ends lost 0 bases at V and 5 bases at J; junction bases unmatched: 5. CDR3 length: 15 residues. Germline CDR1 SGHTA, CDR2 FQGTGA. The CDR3, as DNA: TGTGCCAGCAGCTTAACAGGGACAGGAAGAACTGAAGCTTTCTTT. Translation gives CASSLTGTGRTEAFF.

V is TRBV27 and J is TRBJ1-5; D might be TRBD1 (6 bases). The CDR3 totals 13 residues. V was cut by 1 base and J by 7 bases, with 8 bases left in between. The germline V gene has CDR1 MNHEY and CDR2 SMNVEV (reference sequence). The CDR3 loop reads CASSLYRGQPQHF. DNA of the CDR3: TGTGCCAGCAGTTTATATAGGGGGCAGCCCCAGCATTTT.

The chain carries TRBV5-1 and TRBJ1-3; the D is unclear. V lost 3 bases to trimming and J lost 4 bases, with 11 bases between them. Germline lookup yields CDR1 SGHRS and CDR2 YFSETQ. CDR3 size: 14 residues. The CDR3 sequence is CASSSRTGGNTIYF. CDR3 coding DNA: TGCGCCAGCAGCTCAAGGACCGGGGGAAACACCATATATTTT.

The V call is TRBV11-1, the J call TRBJ2-5; TRBD2 matches 7 bases. CDR1 is SGHAT and CDR2 is FQDESV in the germline V gene (reference sequence). J gave up 3 bases and V 5 bases, and 9 bases lay outside the gene matches. CDR3 length: 15 residues. CDR3 in amino acids: CASSLLGRGEETQYF. CDR3 bases: TGTGCCAGCAGCCTCCTCGGTCGGGGGGAAGAGACCCAGTACTTC.

The J gene is TRBJ2-1, the V gene TRBV18; no clear D. The germline V and J ends were trimmed by 2 bases and 8 bases, with 10 bases remaining between them. This CDR3 is 13 amino acids long. Germline CDR1 reads KGHSH; CDR2 reads LQKENI. The CDR3 bases are TGTGCCAGCTCACCAAGACGGGCCGATGAGCAGTTCTTC. It yields the protein CASSPRRADEQFF.

The chain recombines TRBV12-3 or TRBV12-4 with TRBJ1-1; no reliable D call. The length of the CDR3 is 13 residues. With 7 bases removed from V and 4 bases from J, the gap between germline ends came to 13 bases. The CDR3 DNA sequence: TGTGCCAGCAAGGCGGGCTGGGTCACTGAAGCTTTCTTT. It translates to CASKAGWVTEAFF.

This clone was seen only once. V gene TRBV5-1 combines with J gene TRBJ2-3; the match to TRBD2 covers 12 bases. Germline-derived CDR1 and CDR2 are SGHRS and YFSETQ. The trim removed 2 bases at V and 4 bases at J, leaving 8 bases unmatched. This CDR3 region has 17 residues. The CDR3: CASSLGGLAGAADTQYF. CDR3 in DNA: TGCGCCAGCAGCTTAGGGGGACTAGCGGGTGCAGCAGATACGCAGTATTTT.